These 9 T cell receptor beta chains came from one sample sequenced in a study of T cell responses to AZD1222 COVID-19 vaccine. Sequenced by immunoSEQ multiplex PCR; TCRdb stores in-frame clones only, minus some. The table has 45,000 or so clones, 90% seen once; the top ten hold about a third. The specimen comprised peripheral blood, sampled 28 days after the second AZD1222 dose. These TCRs come from an adult who received the AZD1222 COVID-19 vaccine.

The J gene is TRBJ2-7, the V gene TRBV7-2; the match to TRBD2 covers 8 bases. V was clipped by 4 bases and J by 6 bases; unmatched bases: 11. Germline assignment: CDR1 SGHTA and CDR2 FQGNSA. The CDR3 contains 15 residues. CDR3 sequence: CASSSGGANRVEQYF. The CDR3 DNA reads as TGTGCCAGCAGCTCCGGGGGGGCGAATAGGGTCGAGCAGTACTTC.

The genes are TRBV5-1 and TRBJ2-7, with D perhaps matching TRBD1 (6 bases). Germline V gene data show CDR1 as SGHRS and CDR2 as YFSETQ. CDR3 length equals 16 residues. Trimming cost V 3 bases and J 0 bases, with 16 bases left between them. The DNA of the CDR3 is TGCGCCAGCAGCTCCGGACAGAGCCTAAGCTCCTACGAGCAGTACTTC. This sequence encodes CASSSGQSLSSYEQYF.

The rearrangement uses TRBV6-5 and TRBJ1-2; D gene ambiguous. Trimming removed 6 bases at V and 6 bases at J, with 14 bases between. Germline CDR1 MNHEY, CDR2 SVGAGI. This CDR3 has 13 amino acids. The DNA of the CDR3 is TGTGCCAGCAGCCTTGAACAAATCCATGGCTACACCTTC. Translated: CASSLEQIHGYTF.

The rearrangement links TRBV3-1 (or the pseudogene TRBV3-2) to TRBJ2-1, with 7 bases that match TRBD1. V gave up 3 bases and J gave up 5 bases; unmatched junction bases: 7. This CDR3 spans 15 amino acids. Germline CDR1 and CDR2: LGHDT and YNNKEL (reference sequence). The CDR3 nucleotides are TGTGCCAGCAGCCACAGCGACAGGGAAAACAATGAGCAGTTCTTC. It yields the protein CASSHSDRENNEQFF.

The chain combines TRBV5-1 with TRBJ2-1; D gene unclear. The length of the CDR3 is 11 residues. The V gene's germline CDR1 is SGHRS and CDR2 YFSETQ. With 3 bases removed from V and 8 bases from J, the gap between germline ends came to 6 bases. The CDR3 reads CASSWRDEQFF. The CDR3 DNA follows: TGCGCCAGCAGCTGGCGAGATGAGCAGTTCTTC.

The chain combines TRBV7-8 with TRBJ2-3; 10 bases align to TRBD1. Germline CDR1 reads SGHVS; CDR2 reads FQNEAQ. This CDR3 contains 16 residues. With V trimmed by 6 bases and J by 5 bases, 11 bases remained unmatched. The CDR3 here is CASRGGTGALKDTQYF. In DNA, the CDR3 is TGTGCCAGCAGGGGGGGGACAGGGGCGTTGAAAGATACGCAGTATTTT.

CDR3 sequence: CASSPVPATPGAGELFF. The CDR3 coding sequence is TGCGCCAGCAGCCCAGTTCCGGCCACCCCGGGGGCCGGGGAGCTGTTTTTT. This chain joins TRBV4-3 and TRBJ2-2; a possible D gene is TRBD2 (6 bases). The CDR3 has 17 amino acids. Trimming cost V 4 bases and J 6 bases, with 21 bases left between them. CDR1 LGHNA and CDR2 YSLEER come from the germline V gene.

The chain carries TRBV5-6 and TRBJ2-5, with 7 bases that match TRBD1. This CDR3 has 14 residues. Trimming at V came to 2 bases and at J to 3 bases, leaving 4 bases not matched to a gene. Germline V gene lookup returns CDR1 SGHDT and CDR2 YYEEEE. The CDR3 region is CASSFTGAEETQYF. DNA of the CDR3: TGTGCCAGCAGCTTTACAGGGGCTGAAGAGACCCAGTACTTC.

J is TRBJ1-4 and V is TRBV12-3 or TRBV12-4; 9 bases map to TRBD1. The trim removed 5 bases at V and 7 bases at J, leaving 2 bases unmatched. This CDR3 spans 13 amino acids. This chain's CDR3 is CASSEGQGEKLFF. In nucleotides, the CDR3 is TGTGCCAGCAGTGAGGGACAGGGTGAAAAACTGTTTTTT.